A selection of T cell receptor beta chains follows, all from one sample in a study of graft-versus-host responses after intestinal transplantation. Clones were sequenced by immunoSEQ multiplex PCR, and TCRdb holds only the in-frame ones, with some missing. Of about 18,000 clones in the sample, around 79% are singletons; the top ten hold under 2%. The material was PBMCs, obtained 14 days after transplant. The receptors come from a human patient who received an intestinal transplant, so some T cells may come from the graft donor. Both conserved end residues are part of each CDR3. The order of the fields is D gene, clone size, J gene, V gene, CDR3 protein, CDR3 DNA. D genes are given only for firm matches. Clone size is given for some rows only: seen once, a few or many times, or a class if the clone is expanded.

d_call: .; clone_size: .; j_call: TRBJ1-1; v_call: TRBV10-1; cdr3_aa: CASSGPGYTEAFF; cdr3_nt: TGCGCCAGCAGTGGGCCGGGGTACACTGAAGCTTTCTTT
d_call: .; clone_size: .; j_call: TRBJ2-2; v_call: TRBV6-5; cdr3_aa: CASSYSQGTGELFF; cdr3_nt: TGTGCCAGCAGTTACTCCCAGGGGACCGGGGAGCTGTTTTTT
d_call: .; clone_size: few; j_call: TRBJ1-5; v_call: TRBV6-5; cdr3_aa: CASSYSRTGNQPQHF; cdr3_nt: TGTGCCAGCAGTTACTCGAGGACGGGCAATCAGCCCCAGCATTTT
d_call: TRBD1; clone_size: once; j_call: TRBJ2-5; v_call: TRBV6-5; cdr3_aa: CASSYSTGGETQYF; cdr3_nt: TGTGCCAGCAGTTACTCGACAGGGGGAGAGACCCAGTACTTC
d_call: .; clone_size: .; j_call: TRBJ2-3; v_call: TRBV2; cdr3_aa: CASRDGTTDTQYF; cdr3_nt: TGTGCCAGCAGAGATGGGACCACAGATACGCAGTATTTT
d_call: .; clone_size: .; j_call: TRBJ2-1; v_call: TRBV7-9; cdr3_aa: CASSLGLIEQFF; cdr3_nt: TGTGCCAGCAGCTTAGGACTAATTGAGCAGTTCTTC
d_call: TRBD1; clone_size: few; j_call: TRBJ2-5; v_call: TRBV7-9; cdr3_aa: CASSRTPGQGQETQYF; cdr3_nt: TGTGCCAGCAGTCGAACCCCGGGACAGGGGCAAGAGACCCAGTACTTC
d_call: TRBD1; clone_size: .; j_call: TRBJ2-7; v_call: TRBV4-1; cdr3_aa: CASSQGPGQGAYEQYF; cdr3_nt: TGCGCCAGCAGCCAAGGACCGGGACAGGGGGCTTACGAGCAGTACTTC
d_call: TRBD2; clone_size: .; j_call: TRBJ2-1; v_call: TRBV9; cdr3_aa: CASSVLAGESGEQFF; cdr3_nt: TGTGCCAGCAGCGTACTAGCGGGAGAAAGTGGCGAGCAGTTCTTC
d_call: .; clone_size: .; j_call: TRBJ2-5; v_call: TRBV12-1; cdr3_aa: CASSFYRGGPETQYF; cdr3_nt: TGTGCCAGCAGCTTTTACCGGGGGGGCCCGGAGACCCAGTACTTC
d_call: .; clone_size: .; j_call: TRBJ2-7; v_call: TRBV4-2; cdr3_aa: CASSQDAVAYQGINEQYF; cdr3_nt: TGTGCCAGCAGCCAAGATGCGGTGGCCTATCAAGGAATAAACGAGCAGTACTTC
d_call: TRBD2; clone_size: .; j_call: TRBJ2-3; v_call: TRBV5-5; cdr3_aa: CASSKPTSGRSTDTQYF; cdr3_nt: TGTGCCAGCAGCAAACCGACTAGCGGGAGGAGCACAGATACGCAGTATTTT
d_call: .; clone_size: .; j_call: TRBJ2-7; v_call: TRBV28; cdr3_aa: CATAITDGYEQYF; cdr3_nt: TGTGCCACCGCTATTACAGATGGTTACGAGCAGTACTTC
d_call: TRBD1; clone_size: .; j_call: TRBJ1-4; v_call: TRBV28; cdr3_aa: CASSPTGGLGEKLFF; cdr3_nt: TGTGCCAGCAGCCCGACAGGGGGCTTAGGCGAAAAACTGTTTTTT
d_call: .; clone_size: .; j_call: TRBJ2-3; v_call: TRBV4-1; cdr3_aa: CASSQAGTGADTQYF; cdr3_nt: TGCGCCAGCAGCCAAGCGGGAACGGGAGCAGATACGCAGTATTTT
d_call: TRBD2; clone_size: .; j_call: TRBJ2-3; v_call: TRBV6-1; cdr3_aa: CASSATSGGPTDTQYF; cdr3_nt: TGTGCCAGCAGTGCTACTAGCGGGGGACCCACAGATACGCAGTATTTT
d_call: .; clone_size: .; j_call: TRBJ1-1; v_call: TRBV7-9; cdr3_aa: CASSREAGSEAFF; cdr3_nt: TGTGCCAGCAGTCGGGAGGCTGGAAGCGAAGCTTTCTTT
d_call: TRBD1; clone_size: .; j_call: TRBJ1-1; v_call: TRBV5-6; cdr3_aa: CASSVPGTVKENTEAFF; cdr3_nt: TGTGCCAGCAGCGTACCCGGGACAGTTAAGGAGAACACTGAAGCTTTCTTT
d_call: TRBD1; clone_size: few; j_call: TRBJ2-1; v_call: TRBV5-1; cdr3_aa: CASSLWSGTGPYNEQFF; cdr3_nt: TGCGCCAGCAGCTTGTGGTCCGGGACAGGGCCCTACAATGAGCAGTTCTTC
d_call: .; clone_size: few; j_call: TRBJ1-5; v_call: TRBV27; cdr3_aa: CASSALGSNQPQHF; cdr3_nt: TGTGCCAGCAGTGCCCTCGGTAGCAATCAGCCCCAGCATTTT
d_call: TRBD2; clone_size: .; j_call: TRBJ2-1; v_call: TRBV7-9; cdr3_aa: CASGRSGRSYNEQFF; cdr3_nt: TGTGCCAGCGGGCGTAGCGGGAGGTCTTACAATGAGCAGTTCTTC
d_call: .; clone_size: .; j_call: TRBJ1-2; v_call: TRBV9; cdr3_aa: CASSPGGNYGYTF; cdr3_nt: TGTGCCAGCAGCCCGGGGGGAAACTATGGCTACACCTTC
d_call: TRBD2; clone_size: few; j_call: TRBJ2-5; v_call: TRBV9; cdr3_aa: CASSVAAGAETQYF; cdr3_nt: TGTGCCAGCAGCGTTGCAGCGGGGGCTGAGACCCAGTACTTC
d_call: .; clone_size: .; j_call: TRBJ1-1; v_call: TRBV11-2; cdr3_aa: CASSLNTEAFF; cdr3_nt: TGTGCCAGCAGCTTGAACACTGAAGCTTTCTTT
d_call: TRBD1; clone_size: once; j_call: TRBJ2-7; v_call: TRBV6-5; cdr3_aa: CASSYGGQGYEQYF; cdr3_nt: TGTGCCAGCAGTTACGGGGGACAGGGGTACGAGCAGTACTTC
d_call: TRBD1; clone_size: .; j_call: TRBJ2-7; v_call: TRBV28; cdr3_aa: CASSLPGQSYEQYF; cdr3_nt: TGTGCCAGCAGTCTCCCGGGACAGTCCTACGAGCAGTACTTC
d_call: .; clone_size: .; j_call: TRBJ2-1; v_call: TRBV9; cdr3_aa: CASSGIVAGRLDEQFF; cdr3_nt: TGTGCCAGCAGCGGCATCGTGGCAGGTAGGCTCGATGAGCAGTTCTTC
d_call: .; clone_size: .; j_call: TRBJ2-1; v_call: TRBV15; cdr3_aa: CATSSGGRGNNEQFF; cdr3_nt: TGTGCCACCAGCAGCGGGGGCCGTGGAAACAATGAGCAGTTCTTC
d_call: .; clone_size: .; j_call: TRBJ2-7; v_call: TRBV5-1; cdr3_aa: CASSLVGEGYEQYF; cdr3_nt: TGCGCCAGCAGCTTGGTGGGAGAGGGTTACGAGCAGTACTTC
d_call: .; clone_size: .; j_call: TRBJ2-7; v_call: TRBV28; cdr3_aa: CASSLGGSYEQYF; cdr3_nt: TGTGCCAGCAGTTTGGGCGGCTCCTACGAGCAGTACTTC
d_call: .; clone_size: .; j_call: TRBJ2-7; v_call: TRBV14; cdr3_aa: CASSQWRGVEQYF; cdr3_nt: TGTGCCAGCAGCCAATGGAGAGGGGTCGAGCAGTACTTC
d_call: TRBD2; clone_size: .; j_call: TRBJ2-1; v_call: TRBV5-1; cdr3_aa: CASSLVALAGGFSYNEQFF; cdr3_nt: TGCGCCAGCAGCTTGGTGGCACTAGCGGGGGGTTTCTCCTACAATGAGCAGTTCTTC
d_call: .; clone_size: few; j_call: TRBJ2-7; v_call: TRBV6-1; cdr3_aa: CASSEGFAGLSYEQYF; cdr3_nt: TGTGCCAGCAGTGAAGGCTTTGCGGGACTCTCCTACGAGCAGTACTTC
d_call: .; clone_size: .; j_call: TRBJ2-5; v_call: TRBV4-1; cdr3_aa: CASSQAELLGGGQETQYF; cdr3_nt: TGCGCCAGCAGCCAAGCCGAACTACTCGGGGGTGGTCAAGAGACCCAGTACTTC
d_call: .; clone_size: .; j_call: TRBJ1-2; v_call: TRBV12-2; cdr3_aa: CASRFLDRGYGYTF; cdr3_nt: TGTGCAAGTCGCTTTTTGGACAGGGGCTATGGCTACACCTTC
d_call: .; clone_size: .; j_call: TRBJ2-3; v_call: TRBV11-2; cdr3_aa: CASTGADTQYF; cdr3_nt: TGTGCCAGCACCGGAGCAGATACGCAGTATTTT
d_call: TRBD2; clone_size: .; j_call: TRBJ2-7; v_call: TRBV5-1; cdr3_aa: CASSHALAGGYEQYF; cdr3_nt: TGCGCCAGCAGCCATGCTCTAGCGGGAGGGTACGAGCAGTACTTC